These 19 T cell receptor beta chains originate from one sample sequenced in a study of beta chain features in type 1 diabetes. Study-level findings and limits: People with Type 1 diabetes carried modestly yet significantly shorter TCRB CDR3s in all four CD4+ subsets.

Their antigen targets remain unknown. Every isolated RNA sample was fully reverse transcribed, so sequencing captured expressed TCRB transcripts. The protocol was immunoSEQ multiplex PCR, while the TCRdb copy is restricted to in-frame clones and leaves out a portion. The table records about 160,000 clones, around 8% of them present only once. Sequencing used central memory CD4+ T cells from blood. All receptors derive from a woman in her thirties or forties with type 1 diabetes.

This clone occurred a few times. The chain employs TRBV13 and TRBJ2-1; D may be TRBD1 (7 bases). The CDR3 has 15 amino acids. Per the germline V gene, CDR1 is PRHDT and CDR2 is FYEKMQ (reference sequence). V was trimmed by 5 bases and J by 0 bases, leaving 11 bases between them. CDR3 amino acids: CASSPQGGSYNEQFF. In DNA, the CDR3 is TGTGCCAGCAGCCCCCAGGGGGGCTCCTACAATGAGCAGTTCTTC.

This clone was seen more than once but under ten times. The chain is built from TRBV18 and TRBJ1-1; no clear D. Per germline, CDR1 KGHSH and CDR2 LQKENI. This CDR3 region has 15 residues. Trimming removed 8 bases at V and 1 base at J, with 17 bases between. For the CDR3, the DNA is TGTGCCAGCGCCCCACCGGGGAGGGCGAACACTGAAGCTTTCTTT. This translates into CASAPPGRANTEAFF.

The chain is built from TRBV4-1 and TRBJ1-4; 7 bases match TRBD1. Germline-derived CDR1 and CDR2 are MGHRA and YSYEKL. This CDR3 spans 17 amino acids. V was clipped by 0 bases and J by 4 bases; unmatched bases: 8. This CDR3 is CASSQDEGARSNEKLFF. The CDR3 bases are TGCGCCAGCAGCCAAGATGAGGGGGCGCGGAGTAATGAAAAACTGTTTTTT.

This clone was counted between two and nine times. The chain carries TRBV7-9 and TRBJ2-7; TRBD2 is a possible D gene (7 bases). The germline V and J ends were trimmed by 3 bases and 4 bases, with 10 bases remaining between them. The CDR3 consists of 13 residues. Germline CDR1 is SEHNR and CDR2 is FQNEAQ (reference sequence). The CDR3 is CASSFGGRYEQYF. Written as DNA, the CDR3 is TGTGCCAGCAGCTTCGGGGGGCGTTACGAGCAGTACTTC.

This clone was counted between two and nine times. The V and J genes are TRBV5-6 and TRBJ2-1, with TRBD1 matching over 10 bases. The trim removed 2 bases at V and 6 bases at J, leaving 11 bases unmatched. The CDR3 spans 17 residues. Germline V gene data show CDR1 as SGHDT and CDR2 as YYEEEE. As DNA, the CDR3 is TGTGCCAGCAGCTTTGGGGGGGACAGGGGTTTAGGCAATGAGCAGTTCTTC. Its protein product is CASSFGGDRGLGNEQFF.

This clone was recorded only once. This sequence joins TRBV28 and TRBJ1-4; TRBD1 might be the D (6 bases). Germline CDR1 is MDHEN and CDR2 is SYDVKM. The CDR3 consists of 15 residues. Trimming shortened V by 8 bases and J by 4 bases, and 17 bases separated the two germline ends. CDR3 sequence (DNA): TGTGCCAGCCGGGGCCCGGACAGACTTAATGAAAAACTGTTTTTT. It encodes CASRGPDRLNEKLFF.

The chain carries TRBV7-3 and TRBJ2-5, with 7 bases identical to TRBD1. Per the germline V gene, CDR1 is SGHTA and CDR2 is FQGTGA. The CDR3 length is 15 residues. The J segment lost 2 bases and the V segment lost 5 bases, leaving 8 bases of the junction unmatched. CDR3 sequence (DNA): TGTGCCAGCAGCCCAGGGGGTGCTCTGCAAGAGACCCAGTACTTC. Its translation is CASSPGGALQETQYF.

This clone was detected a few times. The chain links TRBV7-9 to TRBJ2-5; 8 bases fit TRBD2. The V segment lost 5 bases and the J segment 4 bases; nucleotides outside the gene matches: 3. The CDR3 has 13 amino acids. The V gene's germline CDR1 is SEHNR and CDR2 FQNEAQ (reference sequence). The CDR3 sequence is CASSAGGGETQYF. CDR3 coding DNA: TGTGCCAGCAGCGCGGGGGGAGGAGAGACCCAGTACTTC. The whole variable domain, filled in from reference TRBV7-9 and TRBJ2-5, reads DTGVSQNPRHKITKRGQNVTFRCDPISEHNRLYWYRQTLGQGPEFLTYFQNEAQLEKSRLLSDRFSAERPKGSFSTLEIQRTEQGDSAMYLCASSAGGGETQYFGPGTRLLVL.

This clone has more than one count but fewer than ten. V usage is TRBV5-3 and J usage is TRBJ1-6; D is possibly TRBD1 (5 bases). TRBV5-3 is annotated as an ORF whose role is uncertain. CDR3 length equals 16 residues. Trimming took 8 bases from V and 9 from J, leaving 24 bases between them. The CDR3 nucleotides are TGTGCCAGCAAGGGCCCGGGAGGGGAAGGTACTTCACCCCTCCACTTT. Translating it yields CASKGPGGEGTSPLHF.

The CDR3 DNA reads TGTGCCAGCAGCCCGGGACTAGCGGGATCGAACACCGGGGAGCTGTTTTTT. Protein product: CASSPGLAGSNTGELFF. This chain connects TRBV7-2 to TRBJ2-2; TRBD2 agrees at 13 bases. The CDR3 contains 17 residues. CDR1 is SGHTA, CDR2 FQGNSA, per germline. V lost 5 bases and J lost 0; bases outside the gene matches: 3.

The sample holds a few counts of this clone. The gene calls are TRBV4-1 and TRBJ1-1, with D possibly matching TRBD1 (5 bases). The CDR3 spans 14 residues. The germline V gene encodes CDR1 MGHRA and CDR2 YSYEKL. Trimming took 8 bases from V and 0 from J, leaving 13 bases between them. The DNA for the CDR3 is TGCGCCAGCGGGGCGATTCCCATGAACACTGAAGCTTTCTTT. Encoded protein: CASGAIPMNTEAFF.

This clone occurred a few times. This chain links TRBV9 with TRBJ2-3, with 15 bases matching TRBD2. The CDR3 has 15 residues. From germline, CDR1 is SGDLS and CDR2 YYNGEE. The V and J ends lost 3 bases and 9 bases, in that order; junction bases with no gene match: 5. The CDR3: CASSAGTSGGITQYF. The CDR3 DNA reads TGTGCCAGCAGCGCCGGGACTAGCGGGGGGATAACGCAGTATTTT.

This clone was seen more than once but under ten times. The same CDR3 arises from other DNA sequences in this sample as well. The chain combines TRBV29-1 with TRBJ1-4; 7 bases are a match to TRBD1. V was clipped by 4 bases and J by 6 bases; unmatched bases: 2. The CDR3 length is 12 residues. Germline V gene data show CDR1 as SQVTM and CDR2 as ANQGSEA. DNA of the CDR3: TGCAGCGTTGTCACAGGGGATGAAAAACTGTTTTTT. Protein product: CSVVTGDEKLFF.

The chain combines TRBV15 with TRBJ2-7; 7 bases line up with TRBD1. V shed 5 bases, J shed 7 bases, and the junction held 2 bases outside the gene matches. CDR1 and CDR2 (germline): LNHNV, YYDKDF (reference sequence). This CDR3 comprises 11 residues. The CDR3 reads CATSEDREQYF. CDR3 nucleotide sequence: TGTGCCACCAGCGAGGACAGGGAGCAGTACTTC.

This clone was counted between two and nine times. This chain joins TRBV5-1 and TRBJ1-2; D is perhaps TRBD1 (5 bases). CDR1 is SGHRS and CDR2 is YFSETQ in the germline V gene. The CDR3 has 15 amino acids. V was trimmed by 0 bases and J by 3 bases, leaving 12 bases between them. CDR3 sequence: CASSLGAGWDYGYTF. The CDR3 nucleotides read TGCGCCAGCAGCTTGGGGGCAGGGTGGGACTATGGCTACACCTTC.

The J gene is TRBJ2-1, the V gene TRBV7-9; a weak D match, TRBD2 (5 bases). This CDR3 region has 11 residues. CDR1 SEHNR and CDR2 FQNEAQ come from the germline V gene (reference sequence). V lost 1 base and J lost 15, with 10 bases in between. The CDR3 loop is CASSLDGGLFF. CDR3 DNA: TGTGCCAGCAGCTTAGATGGCGGACTGTTCTTC.

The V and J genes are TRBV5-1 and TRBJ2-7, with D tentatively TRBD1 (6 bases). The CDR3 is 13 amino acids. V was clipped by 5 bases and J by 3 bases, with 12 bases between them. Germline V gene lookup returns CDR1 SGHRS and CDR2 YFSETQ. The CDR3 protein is CASSYDRYYEQYF. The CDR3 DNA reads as TGCGCCAGCAGTTACGACAGGTACTACGAGCAGTACTTC. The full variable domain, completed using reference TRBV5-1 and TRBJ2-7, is KAGVTQTPRYLIKTRGQQVTLSCSPISGHRSVSWYQQTPGQGLQFLFEYFSETQRNKGNFPGRFSGRQFSNSRSEMNVSTLELGDSALYLCASSYDRYYEQYFGPGTRLTVT.

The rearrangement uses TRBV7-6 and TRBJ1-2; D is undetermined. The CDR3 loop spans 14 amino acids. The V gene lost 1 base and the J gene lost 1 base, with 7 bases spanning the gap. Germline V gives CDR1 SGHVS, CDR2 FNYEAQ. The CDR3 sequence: CASSLDADNYGYTF. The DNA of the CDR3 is TGTGCCAGCAGCTTAGATGCGGATAACTATGGCTACACCTTC.

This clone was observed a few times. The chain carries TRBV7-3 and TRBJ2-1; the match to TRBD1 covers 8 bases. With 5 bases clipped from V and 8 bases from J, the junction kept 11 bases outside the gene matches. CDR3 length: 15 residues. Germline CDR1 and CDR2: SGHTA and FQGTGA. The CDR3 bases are TGTGCCAGCAGCCCCCGGTGGACAGGGTGGGATGAGCAGTTCTTC. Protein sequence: CASSPRWTGWDEQFF.